Shown below are 26 T cell receptor beta chains from a single sample sequenced in a study of low-dose radiotherapy and immunotherapy resistance in tumors. TRAV- and TRBV-specific primers were used for first-strand cDNA, which covered alpha and beta chains. The authors ran around 22 PCR cycles to amplify TCRs with a constant-region primer and V-primer adapter. TCRdb analysed the reads with MiXCR anew, one entry per CDR3 protein. The repertoire holds about 10,000 distinct CDR3 sequences, over 35% seen once, with approximately 6% in the top ten. The receptors here all came from a human donor with advanced metastatic prostate, ovarian, gallbladder or colorectal cancer (not recorded which). This table probably holds off-target reads from a library built for another chain.

This clonotype showed up just a few times. This chain joins TRBV5-6 and TRBJ2-5, with 8 positions matching TRBD1. Trimming at V came to 1 base and at J to 5 bases, leaving 7 bases not matched to a gene. The length of the CDR3 is 15 residues. Germline V lookup: CDR1 SGHDT, CDR2 YYEEEE. CDR3 DNA sequence: TGTGCCAGCAGCTTGAACAGGGGGATGATTGAGACCCAGTACTTC. It is translated as CASSLNRGMIETQYF.

This clonotype has only a few counts. The chain joins TRBV18 to TRBJ1-1; D uncertain. CDR1 is KGHSH, CDR2 LQKENI, per germline. V lost 3 bases and J 1 base, leaving 9 bases between the germline ends. The CDR3 has 14 residues. CDR3 bases: TGTGCCAGCTCACCGATAGGTAAGAACACTGAAGCTTTCTTT. Translation gives CASSPIGKNTEAFF.

This clonotype has just a few counts. V is TRBV10-3 and J is TRBJ1-5; D gene uncertain. Trimming took 2 bases from V and 5 from J, leaving 7 bases between them. Germline CDR1 ENHRY, CDR2 SYGVKD. The CDR3 spans 13 residues. The CDR3 loop is CAISEGRDQPQHF. CDR3 nucleotides: TGTGCCATCAGTGAGGGGCGGGATCAGCCCCAGCATTTT.

V is TRBV5-1 and J is TRBJ2-5, with D possibly being TRBD1 (5 bases). The CDR3 extends over 14 amino acids. CDR1 and CDR2 (germline): SGHRS, YFSETQ. V lost 2 bases and J lost 3, with 11 bases in between. Written as DNA, the CDR3 is TGCGCCAGCAGCTTCTGGGGCGCGGAAGAGACCCAGTACTTC. Translated, it gives CASSFWGAEETQYF.

The chain is built from TRBV25-1 and TRBJ1-5; D unclear. The CDR3 sequence is 14 residues long. The germline CDR1 and CDR2 sequences are MGHDK and SYGVNS. Trimming cost V 4 bases and J 7 bases, with 14 bases left between them. The CDR3 here is CASSGGYGQQPQHF. In nucleotides, the CDR3 is TGTGCCAGCAGTGGGGGTTACGGGCAACAGCCCCAGCATTTT.

This sequence joins TRBV7-3 and TRBJ2-3, with D uncertain. The CDR3 is 13 amino acids. The germline V gene encodes CDR1 SGHTA and CDR2 FQGTGA. Trimming cost V 5 bases and J 1 base, with 7 bases left between them. CDR3 bases: TGTGCCAGCAGCCCCTTCGGCACAGATACGCAGTATTTT. Protein sequence: CASSPFGTDTQYF.

CDR3: CASSVFPGQGAKGANVLTF. In DNA form, the CDR3 reads TGTGCCAGCAGTGTATTCCCGGGACAGGGGGCGAAGGGGGCCAACGTCCTGACTTTC. The chain is built from TRBV6-6 and TRBJ2-6; 12 bases are shared with TRBD1. The CDR3 length is 19 residues. The germline CDR1 and CDR2 sequences are MNHNY and SVGAGI (reference sequence). The J segment lost 4 bases and the V segment lost 5 bases, leaving 12 bases of the junction unmatched.

The chain uses TRBV5-6 and TRBJ2-3, with 13 bases aligning to TRBD2. Germline assignment: CDR1 SGHDT and CDR2 YYEEEE. The CDR3 contains 13 residues. V dropped 3 bases and J dropped 9; count of bases not matched to a gene: 1. CDR3 residues: CASSSLAGGTQYF. CDR3 sequence (DNA): TGTGCCAGCAGCTCACTAGCGGGAGGGACGCAGTATTTT.

The gene calls are TRBV30 and TRBJ2-1; 9 bases align to TRBD1. The CDR3 loop spans 11 amino acids. V shed 8 bases and J 8 bases; nucleotides not matched to a gene: 4. Germline-derived CDR1 and CDR2 are GTSNPN and SVGIG (reference sequence). CDR3 nucleotide sequence: TGTGCCGGGACAGGGTGGGATGAGCAGTTCTTC. It specifies CAGTGWDEQFF. Drawing the rest from reference TRBV30 and TRBJ2-1, the complete variable domain is SQTIHQWPATLVQPVGSPLSLECTVEGTSNPNLYWYRQAAGRGLQLLFYSVGIGQISSEVPQNLSASRPQDRQFILSSKKLLLSDSGFYLCAGTGWDEQFFGPGTRLTVL.

This clonotype is a singleton in its sample. The CDR3, as DNA: TGTGCCAGCAGTTTTTGGGGACCGTTTGAAGCTTTCTTT. It codes for CASSFWGPFEAFF. V gene TRBV27 combines with J gene TRBJ1-1; D perhaps matches TRBD1 (5 bases). Germline V gene sequence: CDR1 MNHEY, CDR2 SMNVEV (reference sequence). This CDR3 has 13 residues. Trimming pared 3 bases from V and 7 bases from J, leaving 12 bases between.

As concerns this clonotype: The junction departs from the called germline gene at one end, perhaps through a read error. CDR3 loop: CASSLLNYDQYF. CDR3 coding DNA: TGTGCCAGCAGCCTGTTAAACTACGATCAGTACTTC. The chain is built from TRBV28 and TRBJ2-7; D gene uncertain. The V gene's germline CDR1 is MDHEN and CDR2 SYDVKM. This CDR3 has 12 residues. Full variable domain (outside the CDR3, taken from reference TRBV28 and TRBJ2-7): DVKVTQSSRYLVKRTGEKVFLECVQDMDHENMFWYRQDPGLGLRLIYFSYDVKMKEKGDIPEGYSVSREKKERFSLILESASTNQTSMYLCASSLLNYDQYFGPGTRLTVT.

The chain couples TRBV29-1 to TRBJ2-7; TRBD2 is a possible D gene (5 bases). CDR1 and CDR2 from the germline V gene are SQVTM and ANQGSEA. The CDR3 is 14 amino acids. Between the trimmed V and J ends, which lost 6 bases and 0 bases, there was a span of 15 bases. CDR3 region: CSVSTRSSSYEQYF. In DNA form, the CDR3 reads TGCAGCGTCTCCACTAGGTCGAGCTCCTACGAGCAGTACTTC.

The chain employs TRBV5-4 and TRBJ1-2; the D is unclear. Germline CDR1 reads SGHNT; CDR2 reads YYREEE (reference sequence). The germline V and J ends were trimmed by 7 bases and 0 bases, with 16 bases remaining between them. CDR3 size: 15 residues. CDR3 bases: TGTGCCAGCGGGGAAGACCGACTCCCTAACTATGGCTACACCTTC. Protein: CASGEDRLPNYGYTF.

This clonotype was counted a few times. The chain joins TRBV29-1 to TRBJ2-7, with D maybe TRBD2 (7 bases). CDR1 is SQVTM and CDR2 is ANQGSEA in the germline V gene. Between the trimmed V and J ends, which lost 4 bases and 6 bases, there was a span of 19 bases. The CDR3 is 14 amino acids. The CDR3, as DNA: TGCAGCGTTGTGAATCGGGGGGCGCCCCGCGAGCAGTACTTC. This encodes CSVVNRGAPREQYF.

The sample holds a few counts of this clonotype. The rearrangement links TRBV6-1 to TRBJ2-7; a possible D gene is TRBD1 (6 bases). CDR3 length equals 16 residues. From germline, CDR1 is MNHNS and CDR2 SASEGT. V gave up 10 bases and J gave up 2 bases, with 24 bases separating them. The CDR3 sequence is CATRYRALRQTYEQYF. As DNA, the CDR3 is TGTGCCACAAGATACAGGGCCTTGCGCCAAACCTACGAGCAGTACTTC.

The genes are TRBV27 and TRBJ2-2, with TRBD2 matching over 8 bases. This CDR3 spans 15 amino acids. Per germline, CDR1 MNHEY and CDR2 SMNVEV (reference sequence). J was trimmed by 4 bases and V by 5 bases; bases with no gene match: 6. For the CDR3, the DNA is TGTGCCAGCAGTCGGGCGGGGGGAGGCACCGGGGAGCTGTTTTTT. It specifies CASSRAGGGTGELFF.

This rearrangement joins TRBV28 to TRBJ2-7, with 8 bases that match TRBD1. V was clipped by 3 bases and J by 0 bases; unmatched bases: 7. The germline V gene has CDR1 MDHEN and CDR2 SYDVKM. CDR3 size: 16 residues. DNA of the CDR3: TGTGCCAGCAGTTTTCTAGGACAGGGTCTCTCCTACGAGCAGTACTTC. Amino acids: CASSFLGQGLSYEQYF.

The chain is built from TRBV12-3 or TRBV12-4 and TRBJ1-5, with a tentative D call TRBD1 (6 bases). The V gene lost 5 bases and the J gene lost 0 bases, with 8 bases spanning the gap. The CDR3 loop spans 14 amino acids. CDR3 sequence: CASSTGNSNQPQHF. The CDR3 bases are TGTGCCAGCAGTACAGGGAATAGCAATCAGCCCCAGCATTTT.

The V and J genes are TRBV11-2 and TRBJ2-5; D is uncertain. This CDR3 region has 15 residues. The germline V gene encodes CDR1 SGHAT and CDR2 FQNNGV. V was pared by 7 bases and J by 1 base, with 16 bases between. As DNA, the CDR3 is TGTGCCAGCACTCCTAGTGAGACGGCCCAAGAGACCCAGTACTTC. Translation gives CASTPSETAQETQYF.

By sample fraction, this clonotype is medium-sized (0.01 to 0.1%). The V call is TRBV9, the J call TRBJ2-1, with 12 bases matching TRBD2. After removal of 1 base from V and 3 bases from J, the junction contained 2 bases not matched to a gene. This CDR3 has 16 residues. Germline V lookup: CDR1 SGDLS, CDR2 YYNGEE. The CDR3 reads CASSVSTSGGYNEQFF. The CDR3 DNA is TGTGCCAGCAGCGTATCGACTAGCGGGGGCTACAATGAGCAGTTCTTC.

This clonotype is judged medium-sized. This rearrangement joins TRBV28 to TRBJ2-7; 7 nucleotides align to TRBD1. Trimming cost V 2 bases and J 3 bases; bases outside gene matches: 7. The CDR3 is 15 amino acids. Germline lookup yields CDR1 MDHEN and CDR2 SYDVKM. The CDR3 DNA reads TGTGCCAGCAGTTTACCCGGGACAGAAAGCTACGAGCAGTACTTC. Encoded protein: CASSLPGTESYEQYF.

This CDR3 reads CSAQGLAGNEQFF. For the CDR3, the DNA is TGCAGCGCCCAGGGGCTAGCGGGGAATGAGCAGTTCTTC. J is TRBJ2-1 and V is TRBV29-1, with 9 bases fitting TRBD2. This CDR3 has 13 amino acids. V lost 7 bases and J lost 7; bases outside the gene matches: 8. Germline CDR1 reads SQVTM; CDR2 reads ANQGSEA.

The chain joins TRBV10-3 to TRBJ2-3; 14 bases are a match to TRBD2. Germline loops: CDR1 ENHRY, CDR2 SYGVKD. The trim removed 4 bases at V and 2 bases at J, leaving 2 bases unmatched. This CDR3 is built from 16 residues. This CDR3 reads CAISGLAGGLTDTQYF. Here the CDR3 DNA reads TGTGCCATCAGTGGACTAGCGGGGGGGCTCACAGATACGCAGTATTTT.

The chain is built from TRBV12-3 or TRBV12-4 and TRBJ2-1; possibly TRBD2 for D (6 bases). The CDR3 runs to 12 residues. The V end was cut by 2 bases, the J end by 9 bases, with 8 bases between. For the CDR3, the DNA is TGTGCCAGCAGTTTAAGGGGAGGTGAGCAGTTCTTC. Translation: CASSLRGGEQFF.

The J gene is TRBJ2-7, the V gene TRBV6-8, with TRBD1 matching over 10 bases. This CDR3 region has 15 residues. After removal of 5 bases from V and 3 bases from J, the junction contained 7 bases not matched to a gene. Germline loops: CDR1 MNHGY, CDR2 SAAAGT. For the CDR3, the DNA is TGTGCCAGCAGTGAGTGGGACAGGGGACTCTACGAGCAGTACTTC. This codes for CASSEWDRGLYEQYF.

There are a few counts of this clonotype. The chain links TRBV2 to TRBJ2-7; a weak D match, TRBD1 (6 bases). Between the trimmed V and J ends, which lost 6 bases and 0 bases, there was a span of 12 bases. The germline gives CDR1 SNHLY, CDR2 FYNNEI. The length of the CDR3 is 14 residues. CDR3 DNA sequence: TGTGCCAGCAGCCGGACAGAGAGCTCCTACGAGCAGTACTTC. It specifies CASSRTESSYEQYF.